This T cell receptor beta chain was captured by sequencing in a study of radiation and T cells in renal cell carcinoma (dated by TCRdb to about 2020). For the wider study: Samples were obtained from a clinical trial, in which 15 Gy stereotactic body radiation therapy was delivered to primary renal cell carcinomas and nephrectomy was performed 4 weeks later. Across all 55 or so samples, 4,016,671 unique CDR3 nucleotide sequences, encoding 2,658,974 unique CDR3 amino acid sequences, were identified. In total, 50 to 60 samples underwent TCR beta sequencing: about 25 tumors plus 27 peripheral blood samples.

The CDR3 holds 12 amino acids from the cysteine to the phenylalanine. Only CDR3 DNA remains: 36 bases, in frame from the first base. For CDR1 and CDR2, the germline V gene lists MNHNS and SASEGT. V trim: 11 bases; J trim: 4 bases; unmatched bases: 6. What the research found in general, with its limitations: Changes in the blood repertoire were not tracked past 4 weeks after treatment. Effects of radiation dose or scheduling on the TCR repertoire could not be addressed with the single-armed trial design. Top tumor clonotypes rose in blood from baseline to 2 weeks post-radiation, then contracted by 4 weeks, suggesting transient expansion of tumor-resident clones. Because no pretreatment tumor biopsies were available, whether clonotypes were present in the tumor at baseline could not be determined.

With regard to this clone: No cognate antigen has been identified for it. One base away there is no much larger clone; base qualities are not given.

Per the publication, the time point label means: baseline pretreatment blood. The treatment or condition label, as the study defines it: 15 Gy SBRT to primary tumor, nephrectomy 4 weeks later. To follow tumor-enriched clonotypes, peripheral blood was collected serially from radiation-treated patients at baseline and again at 2 weeks and 4 weeks after SBRT. All patients had renal cell carcinoma with clear cell pathology. The QIAamp DNA Blood Mini Kit (Qiagen) was used to prepare genomic DNA for TCR sequencing. The analyses included just those samples that passed every quality control check. TCR beta libraries were generated from genomic DNA with the immunoSEQ kit, following the manufacturer's recommendations. To prepare libraries, a first multiplex PCR with proprietary primers was run, followed by a second PCR that added unique barcodes, and a bead cleanup was done after each round. Each sample batch included a kit-provided positive control reaction and a negative control reaction. The final libraries underwent checking on an Agilent 4200 TapeStation D1000 ScreenTape, volumetric pooling, and quantification by qPCR. Sequencing ran on an Illumina NextSeq500 with a MidOutput 150-cycle cartridge, using 156 Read1 and 15 Index1 cycles with kit custom primers. The pooled library was loaded at around 0.93 pM with around 22% PhiX control spiked in. As for the original processing: Vendor-processed data were analyzed in R, and a clonotype was defined as all T cells sharing the same CDR3 nucleotide sequence. In the clone abundance analyses, frequencies were normalized to the 10,000 most abundant clones in each sample. Public T cell clones, which averaged fewer than five per sample, were removed prior to analysis. A difference in abundance of at least 32-fold between compartments was used to define tumor-enriched and baseline blood-enriched clonotypes. A beta-binomial differential abundance model was used to identify clonotypes that were expanded or contracted between blood time points. Tumor-blood repertoire similarity was measured with the Baroni-Urbani and Buser coefficient, and groups were compared using two-tailed Wilcoxon tests in R. TCRdb holds this immuneACCESS table with in-frame rearrangements only. Some clones are missing; in checked studies, unresolved V genes explain under half, and the rest has no known cause. The DNA gave D and trimming, while V, J and clone size come from that table. This sample comprises 150,000 or so clones, approximately 90% of them detected only once. In total, the top ten clones hold roughly 4% of the sample.

This chain joins TRBV6-1 to TRBJ2-3, and TRBD2 matches 7 of the central bases. The input for sequencing was blood, taken from a patient whose treatment included radiotherapy and nephrectomy. The TCR originated in an older woman with renal cell carcinoma. The nucleotide sequence reads as follows: TGTGCCGGAGCGGGGCAACCAGATACGCAGTATTTT. It translates as CAGAGQPDTQYF.